Listed below are T cell receptor beta chains from one sample, sequenced in a study of cytomegalovirus exposure and HLA in healthy donors. Profiling relied on immunoSEQ multiplex PCR, and the TCRdb table lists in-frame clones only, not all of them. The sample consists of 150,000 to 200,000 clones, 77% of them appearing once. The sample taken for sequencing was PBMCs. The source of these receptors is a woman in her 30s in good health and CMV-seronegative. The CDR3 runs from the conserved cysteine through the conserved F or W. The D gene is left open where the match is weak. A clone size is listed for some rows: how often the clone was seen (once, few, many), or a class if it is expanded.

cdr3_aa	cdr3_nt	v_call	j_call	clone_size	d_call
CASSDRASGGTDTQYF	TGTGCCAGCAGTGACAGGGCTAGCGGGGGGACAGATACGCAGTATTTT	TRBV2	TRBJ2-3	.	TRBD2
CASAPQDLFNYGYTF	TGTGCCAGTGCCCCCCAGGACTTATTCAACTATGGCTACACCTTC	TRBV19	TRBJ1-2	.	.
CASGPGTLEHEQFF	TGTGCTAGTGGGCCCGGGACTCTGGAACATGAGCAGTTCTTC	TRBV12-5	TRBJ2-1	.	.
CACSRDSGNTIYF	TGTGCCTGCTCGAGGGACTCTGGAAACACCATATATTTT	TRBV30	TRBJ1-3	.	.
CAWSPTGGSTEAFF	TGTGCCTGGAGTCCAACAGGGGGTAGCACTGAAGCTTTCTTT	TRBV30	TRBJ1-1	few	TRBD1
CASSFRTSGRYNEQFF	TGTGCCAGCAGTTTTCGGACTAGCGGGCGATACAATGAGCAGTTCTTC	TRBV28	TRBJ2-1	few	TRBD2
CASSLQWGAGANVLTF	TGCGCCAGCAGCTTGCAATGGGGAGCTGGGGCCAACGTCCTGACTTTC	TRBV5-1	TRBJ2-6	once	.
CSGSSAGHGYTF	TGCAGCGGATCTAGTGCGGGGCATGGCTACACCTTC	TRBV29-1	TRBJ1-2	.	.
CASDAQGVNTEAFF	TGTGCCAGCGATGCCCAGGGGGTGAACACTGAAGCTTTCTTT	TRBV2	TRBJ1-1	.	TRBD1
CASRFSWTSLATEAFF	TGTGCCAGCAGATTCAGCTGGACTTCCCTTGCGACTGAAGCTTTCTTT	TRBV7-2	TRBJ1-1	once	.
CSAHGGENEQFF	TGCAGCGCTCACGGTGGGGAGAATGAGCAGTTCTTC	TRBV29-1	TRBJ2-1	.	.
CASSLQGPQYF	TGTGCCAGCAGTTTACAGGGCCCGCAGTACTTC	TRBV28	TRBJ2-5	.	.
CASSLTSGGYNEQFF	TGTGCCAGCAGCCTCACTAGCGGGGGCTACAATGAGCAGTTCTTC	TRBV6-1	TRBJ2-1	once	TRBD2
CASSPQLNPGTAYGYTF	TGTGCCAGCAGCCCCCAACTTAACCCCGGGACAGCATATGGCTACACCTTC	TRBV9	TRBJ1-2	.	TRBD1
CASSPQGFGNTEAFF	TGCGCCAGCAGCCCGCAGGGTTTCGGGAACACTGAAGCTTTCTTT	TRBV5-1	TRBJ1-1	.	.
CASTSLGTGAYGYTF	TGTGCCAGCACCTCTTTAGGGACAGGGGCCTATGGCTACACCTTC	TRBV28	TRBJ1-2	.	TRBD1
CASSSGGQGAAGNTIYF	TGCGCCAGCAGCTCAGGAGGGCAGGGGGCTGCTGGAAACACCATATATTTT	TRBV5-1	TRBJ1-3	.	TRBD1
CATSRDLDLTYYGYTF	TGTGCCACCAGCAGAGATTTAGATTTAACCTACTATGGCTACACCTTC	TRBV15	TRBJ1-2	.	.
CASSFDGGYNEQFF	TGTGCCAGCAGTTTCGACGGGGGTTACAATGAGCAGTTCTTC	TRBV27	TRBJ2-1	once	.
CATRQGSTNTEAFF	TGTGCCACCAGACAGGGGTCAACGAACACTGAAGCTTTCTTT	TRBV6-6	TRBJ1-1	.	TRBD1
CASSWEGTGGGNTEAFF	TGCGCCAGCAGCTGGGAAGGGACAGGGGGCGGGAACACTGAAGCTTTCTTT	TRBV5-1	TRBJ1-1	.	TRBD1
CASSIRGGGEKLFF	TGTGCCAGTAGTATCCGGGGAGGTGGCGAAAAACTGTTTTTT	TRBV19	TRBJ1-4	.	.
CASSRGEGGAGQPQHF	TGTGCCAGCAGCCGCGGAGAGGGAGGTGCGGGCCAGCCCCAGCATTTT	TRBV7-9	TRBJ1-5	.	.
CASRSPWELNSGNTIYF	TGTGCCAGCAGGAGCCCTTGGGAGCTCAACTCTGGAAACACCATATATTTT	TRBV4-2	TRBJ1-3	.	.
CASSRTEPNYGYTF	TGCGCCAGCAGCAGGACAGAGCCTAACTATGGCTACACCTTC	TRBV5-1	TRBJ1-2	.	.
CSSSLSTRTFGSSPLHF	TGTTCCAGCAGCTTATCAACCAGAACCTTCGGGTCTTCACCCCTCCACTTT	TRBV7-9	TRBJ1-6	.	.
CASSKSGGIDNEQFF	TGTGCCAGCTCAAAAAGCGGGGGGATCGACAATGAGCAGTTCTTC	TRBV18	TRBJ2-1	.	TRBD2
CATSREDRGLGNTIYF	TGTGCCACCAGCAGAGAGGACAGGGGGCTCGGAAACACCATATATTTT	TRBV15	TRBJ1-3	.	TRBD1
CASRPSGGSPGANVLTF	TGTGCCAGCCGTCCATCCGGGGGATCTCCTGGGGCCAACGTCCTGACTTTC	TRBV19	TRBJ2-6	.	.
CASSEVAESPLHF	TGTGCCAGCAGTGAAGTCGCAGAATCACCCCTCCACTTT	TRBV2	TRBJ1-6	.	.
CASSLRTAPYEQYF	TGCGCCAGCAGCCTTCGGACAGCCCCCTACGAGCAGTACTTC	TRBV5-1	TRBJ2-7	once	.
CASSFRFANTEAFF	TGTGCCAGCAGCTTTAGATTCGCGAACACTGAAGCTTTCTTT	TRBV5-6	TRBJ1-1	.	.
CAWSVRGVAGQETQYF	TGTGCCTGGAGTGTACGGGGGGTAGCGGGACAGGAGACCCAGTACTTC	TRBV30	TRBJ2-5	.	.
CAIRGQANQPQHF	TGTGCCATCAGGGGACAGGCTAATCAGCCCCAGCATTTT	TRBV10-3	TRBJ1-5	.	TRBD1
CASSFRVYNEQFF	TGTGCCAGCAGCTTCAGGGTATACAATGAGCAGTTCTTC	TRBV11-3	TRBJ2-1	.	.
CASSLQGAGGEQYF	TGTGCCAGCAGCTTGCAGGGGGCAGGTGGGGAGCAGTACTTC	TRBV7-2	TRBJ2-7	.	TRBD1
CASRAGGRGNQPQHF	TGTGCCAGCAGGGCAGGGGGCAGGGGCAATCAGCCCCAGCATTTT	TRBV2	TRBJ1-5	.	TRBD1
CASSSQGTLGYTF	TGTGCCAGCAGCTCCCAGGGGACCCTTGGCTACACCTTC	TRBV28	TRBJ1-2	.	.
CASSVGIFTGSPPLHF	TGTGCCAGCAGCGTCGGGATCTTTACAGGGTCCCCACCCCTCCACTTT	TRBV9	TRBJ1-6	.	.
CASSRQQGSNYGYTF	TGTGCCAGCAGCAGACAACAGGGGAGCAACTATGGCTACACCTTC	TRBV5-4	TRBJ1-2	.	TRBD1
CASSSGTGSTAFF	TGTGCCAGCAGTTCCGGGACAGGGAGTACTGCTTTCTTT	TRBV2	TRBJ1-1	.	TRBD1
CSSSFREAFF	TGTTCCAGCAGCTTCCGGGAAGCTTTCTTT	TRBV7-9	TRBJ1-1	.	.
CASSSGGTSGANVLTF	TGCGCCAGCAGTTCGGGGGGGACCTCTGGGGCCAACGTCCTGACTTTC	TRBV5-1	TRBJ2-6	.	TRBD2